This T cell receptor beta chain stems from a study of blood T cell repertoires in COVID-19. V dropped 8 bases and J dropped 3; count of bases not matched to a gene: 4. The CDR3 spans 14 residues. CDR1 SNHLY and CDR2 FYNNEI come from the germline V gene. Clones were read by immunoSEQ multiplex PCR, and TCRdb kept only the in-frame ones, dropping some. The data contain 350,000 to 450,000 clones, roughly 88% of them seen just once; the ten biggest clones take up about 1.5%. This clonotype originated in a woman aged 18-29 years who had been exposed to COVID-19. Sequencing was carried out using PBMCs or T cells enriched from blood (not recorded which). V gene TRBV2 combines with J gene TRBJ2-2; the match to TRBD1 covers 9 bases. The CDR3 bases are TGTGCCAGCTCCCGGGACAGGGACACCGGGGAGCTGTTTTTT. It codes for CASSRDRDTGELFF.